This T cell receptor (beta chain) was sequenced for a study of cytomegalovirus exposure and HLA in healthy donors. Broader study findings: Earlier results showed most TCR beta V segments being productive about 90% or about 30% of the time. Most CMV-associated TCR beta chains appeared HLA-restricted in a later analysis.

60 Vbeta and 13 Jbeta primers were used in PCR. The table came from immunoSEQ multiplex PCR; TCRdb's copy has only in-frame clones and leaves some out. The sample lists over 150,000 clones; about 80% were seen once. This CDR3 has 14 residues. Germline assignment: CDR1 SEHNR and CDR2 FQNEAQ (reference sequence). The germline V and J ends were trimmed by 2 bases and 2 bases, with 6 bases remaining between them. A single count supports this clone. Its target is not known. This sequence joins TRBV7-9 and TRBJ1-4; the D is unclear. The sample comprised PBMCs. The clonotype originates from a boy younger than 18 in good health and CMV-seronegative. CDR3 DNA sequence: TGTGCCAGCAGCTTATTCGGGACTAATGAAAAACTGTTTTTT. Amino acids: CASSLFGTNEKLFF.